A selection of T cell receptor beta chains follows, all from one sample in a study of T cell changes during pregnancy in multiple sclerosis. Sequencing used immunoSEQ multiplex PCR; TCRdb keeps in-frame clones, though not all of them. The data show roughly 72,000 clones, 90% to 95% seen once. The source material was CD4+ T cells from peripheral blood mononuclear cells, sampled before pregnancy. Every receptor here comes from a female donor with multiple sclerosis, enrolled in a pregnancy study. The CDR3 runs from the conserved cysteine through the conserved F or W. The D gene is left open where the match is weak. The size of a clone is reported for some rows only, either as once, few or many, or as a class for expanded clones.

few	-	TRBJ1-2	TRBV19	TGTGCCAGTAGTATCTACAAACCTCCTCCGGGGTCTAATCTGGGAGGATATGGCTACACCTTC	CASSIYKPPPGSNLGGYGYTF
-	TRBD1	TRBJ1-6	TRBV9	TGTGCCAGCAGCGCGACCGGGACAGGGAATTCACCCCTCCACTTT	CASSATGTGNSPLHF
-	-	TRBJ2-5	TRBV7-9	TGTGCCAGCAACCTCAGGGGTCAAGAGACCCAGTACTTC	CASNLRGQETQYF
once	TRBD2	TRBJ2-1	TRBV9	TGTGCCAGCAGCCCCGGGGGGGGAGTTGAGCAGTTCTTC	CASSPGGGVEQFF
-	-	TRBJ1-1	TRBV6-1	TGTGCCAGCAGTTCCGGACAGAACACTGAAGCTTTCTTT	CASSSGQNTEAFF
-	-	TRBJ2-5	TRBV11-2	TGTGCCAGCAGCGAGGCCCCCTCCCGGTCGGAGACCCAGTACTTC	CASSEAPSRSETQYF
-	-	TRBJ2-7	TRBV5-1	TGCGCCAGCAGCAGCCCGAGAGGTTCCTACGAGCAGTACTTC	CASSSPRGSYEQYF
-	TRBD2	TRBJ2-3	TRBV9	TGTGCCAGCAGCGCTAGCGGGCCCACAGATACGCAGTATTTT	CASSASGPTDTQYF
-	-	TRBJ2-3	TRBV5-1	TGCGCCAGCAGCTTGGACGGTCGGGCAGGGGATCTTTCTAGCACAGATACGCAGTATTTT	CASSLDGRAGDLSSTDTQYF
-	TRBD1	TRBJ1-5	TRBV28	TGTGCCAGCAGGGCCCAGGGGGCAGGGAGCAATCAGCCCCAGCATTTT	CASRAQGAGSNQPQHF
once	TRBD2	TRBJ2-1	TRBV6-5	TGTGCCAGCAGTTCTGCTAGCGGGGGCCGCTACAATGAGCAGTTCTTC	CASSSASGGRYNEQFF
-	-	TRBJ2-3	TRBV2	TGTGCCAGCAGAGAGAGGTTGGGACCTACGGAGGGTACGCAGTATTTT	CASRERLGPTEGTQYF
once	-	TRBJ1-1	TRBV19	TGTGCCAGTAGTACAGGGGTTCCCACTGAAGCTTTCTTT	CASSTGVPTEAFF
-	TRBD2	TRBJ2-1	TRBV28	TGTGCCAGCAGTCCCATCCCCCTCGGGACTAGCGGGAGATATGAGCAGTTCTTC	CASSPIPLGTSGRYEQFF
-	-	TRBJ1-4	TRBV6-5	TGTGCCAGCAGTTACCTGGGACAAGCTAATGAAAAACTGTTTTTT	CASSYLGQANEKLFF
-	TRBD2	TRBJ2-2	TRBV2	TGTGCCAGCAGTGAAAGACTAGCGTACACCGGGGAGCTGTTTTTT	CASSERLAYTGELFF
-	-	TRBJ2-3	TRBV19	TGTGCCAGTAGTATATCCAGGGCCGGAGATACGCAGTATTTT	CASSISRAGDTQYF
-	TRBD2	TRBJ2-1	TRBV6-6	TGTGCCATTCGCGGGGGCTCCTACAATGAGCAGTTCTTC	CAIRGGSYNEQFF
-	-	TRBJ1-1	TRBV28	TGTGCCAGCAGTCCACCGGACAGAAACACTGAAGCTTTCTTT	CASSPPDRNTEAFF
-	-	TRBJ2-7	TRBV2	TGTGCCAGCAGTGAGGGCCCCGGGAACTCCGAGCAGTACTTC	CASSEGPGNSEQYF
-	-	TRBJ2-7	TRBV28	TGTGCCAGCCGAACCGGAGGGGTGTACGAGCAGTACTTC	CASRTGGVYEQYF
-	TRBD1	TRBJ1-1	TRBV10-3	TGTGCCACAACCCCCGGGACAGAGAACACTGAAGCTTTCTTT	CATTPGTENTEAFF
-	TRBD1	TRBJ1-1	TRBV11-2	TGTGCCAGCAGCCCCCGGACAGGGGCTGAAGCTTTCTTT	CASSPRTGAEAFF
-	-	TRBJ1-2	TRBV29-1	TGCAGCGCCCATCGGGGGGGTAATGGCTACACCTTC	CSAHRGGNGYTF
-	TRBD2	TRBJ2-2	TRBV7-2	TGTGCCAGCTGCCCCCAGCGGGGGGCGAACACCGGGGAGCTGTTTTTT	CASCPQRGANTGELFF
-	-	TRBJ1-1	TRBV28	TGTGCCAGCAGTGAACAGGGAACTGAAGCTTTCTTT	CASSEQGTEAFF
-	TRBD2	TRBJ2-7	TRBV11-3	TGTGCCAGCAGCTTACGAGGACTAGCGGACCCAAGTCCCTACGAGCAGTACTTC	CASSLRGLADPSPYEQYF
-	TRBD1	TRBJ1-1	TRBV10-3	TGTGCCATCAGCGAAAGGACAGGGGACGGTGAAGCTTTCTTT	CAISERTGDGEAFF
-	-	TRBJ1-1	TRBV2	TGTGCCAGCAGTGAAAGACAGAGAAACACTGAAGCTTTCTTT	CASSERQRNTEAFF
-	-	TRBJ1-1	TRBV27	TGTGCCAGCAGTTTGGCCAGGCAGGGGCTACCGATGAACACTGAAGCTTTCTTT	CASSLARQGLPMNTEAFF
-	TRBD2	TRBJ2-1	TRBV19	TGTGCCAGTAGTATGAGCGGGGGGGCCGGGGAGCAGTTCTTC	CASSMSGGAGEQFF
-	-	TRBJ2-3	TRBV27	TGTGCCAGCAGTTTAGGAGGTGGCCCCCCTAGCACAGATACGCAGTATTTT	CASSLGGGPPSTDTQYF
-	-	TRBJ2-7	TRBV6-1	TGTGCCAGCAGTGAAGAGGCTAGGCCCCGGACTGGCGAGCAGTACTTC	CASSEEARPRTGEQYF
once	-	TRBJ1-3	TRBV7-9	TGTGCCAGCAGCCCAGAGGGCTCTGGAAACACCATATATTTT	CASSPEGSGNTIYF
-	-	TRBJ1-5	TRBV6-6	TGTGCCAGCACAGGGGTGAGCAATCAGCCCCAGCATTTT	CASTGVSNQPQHF
-	TRBD1	TRBJ1-4	TRBV19	TGTGCCAGTAGTGCGGACAGGGAGTTTATCAAACTGTTTTTT	CASSADREFIKLFF
-	TRBD2	TRBJ2-2	TRBV7-2	TGTGCCAGCAGCCGGGAGGGCAGGGCGAACACCGGGGAGCTGTTTTTT	CASSREGRANTGELFF
-	-	TRBJ2-7	TRBV9	TGTGCCAGCAGCGCCCGACAATTCTCCTACGAGCAGTACTTC	CASSARQFSYEQYF
-	-	TRBJ1-1	TRBV5-1	TGCGCCAGCAGCTTGGGGACAGCCCTGGGGACTGAAGCTTTCTTT	CASSLGTALGTEAFF
-	-	TRBJ2-1	TRBV25-1	TGTGCCAGCAGTGAATCCTTAAAGGGGGTGAGCTCCTACAATGAGCAGTTCTTC	CASSESLKGVSSYNEQFF
-	-	TRBJ2-7	TRBV2	TGTGCCAGCAGTGCCACCTACGAGCAGTACTTC	CASSATYEQYF
few	TRBD2	TRBJ2-7	TRBV5-4	TGTGCCAGCAGCCTGTTGGGGGGGTTGACCTACGAGCAGTACTTC	CASSLLGGLTYEQYF
-	TRBD2	TRBJ2-3	TRBV6-5	TGTGCCAGCCGGGGGGGGGTAGAGCCAGATACGCAGTATTTT	CASRGGVEPDTQYF
-	TRBD1	TRBJ2-7	TRBV2	TGTGCCAGCAGGGAGACAGGGGGGGGCTACGAGCAGTACTTC	CASRETGGGYEQYF
few	TRBD1	TRBJ2-1	TRBV30	TGTGCCTGGAGCTCCGGGACAGGCTACAATGAGCAGTTCTTC	CAWSSGTGYNEQFF
once	-	TRBJ1-1	TRBV18	TGTGCCAGCTCACCCGATACCGATATCGGCACTGAAGCTTTCTTT	CASSPDTDIGTEAFF
-	-	TRBJ2-7	TRBV27	TGTGCCAGCAGTCCCCCAGGGGGCGGGGGGGCCGAGTACTTC	CASSPPGGGGAEYF
-	-	TRBJ2-6	TRBV4-1	TGCGCCAGCAGCCTCCCAACAGGGATAGGGGCCAACGTCCTGACTTTC	CASSLPTGIGANVLTF
-	TRBD1	TRBJ2-7	TRBV7-9	TGTGCCAGCAGCTACCTACAGGGGGCTGGGGAGCAGTACTTC	CASSYLQGAGEQYF
once	TRBD2	TRBJ2-1	TRBV2	TGTGCCAGCAGTGAGATTCGGACTAGCGGGGCTGAGCAGTTCTTC	CASSEIRTSGAEQFF